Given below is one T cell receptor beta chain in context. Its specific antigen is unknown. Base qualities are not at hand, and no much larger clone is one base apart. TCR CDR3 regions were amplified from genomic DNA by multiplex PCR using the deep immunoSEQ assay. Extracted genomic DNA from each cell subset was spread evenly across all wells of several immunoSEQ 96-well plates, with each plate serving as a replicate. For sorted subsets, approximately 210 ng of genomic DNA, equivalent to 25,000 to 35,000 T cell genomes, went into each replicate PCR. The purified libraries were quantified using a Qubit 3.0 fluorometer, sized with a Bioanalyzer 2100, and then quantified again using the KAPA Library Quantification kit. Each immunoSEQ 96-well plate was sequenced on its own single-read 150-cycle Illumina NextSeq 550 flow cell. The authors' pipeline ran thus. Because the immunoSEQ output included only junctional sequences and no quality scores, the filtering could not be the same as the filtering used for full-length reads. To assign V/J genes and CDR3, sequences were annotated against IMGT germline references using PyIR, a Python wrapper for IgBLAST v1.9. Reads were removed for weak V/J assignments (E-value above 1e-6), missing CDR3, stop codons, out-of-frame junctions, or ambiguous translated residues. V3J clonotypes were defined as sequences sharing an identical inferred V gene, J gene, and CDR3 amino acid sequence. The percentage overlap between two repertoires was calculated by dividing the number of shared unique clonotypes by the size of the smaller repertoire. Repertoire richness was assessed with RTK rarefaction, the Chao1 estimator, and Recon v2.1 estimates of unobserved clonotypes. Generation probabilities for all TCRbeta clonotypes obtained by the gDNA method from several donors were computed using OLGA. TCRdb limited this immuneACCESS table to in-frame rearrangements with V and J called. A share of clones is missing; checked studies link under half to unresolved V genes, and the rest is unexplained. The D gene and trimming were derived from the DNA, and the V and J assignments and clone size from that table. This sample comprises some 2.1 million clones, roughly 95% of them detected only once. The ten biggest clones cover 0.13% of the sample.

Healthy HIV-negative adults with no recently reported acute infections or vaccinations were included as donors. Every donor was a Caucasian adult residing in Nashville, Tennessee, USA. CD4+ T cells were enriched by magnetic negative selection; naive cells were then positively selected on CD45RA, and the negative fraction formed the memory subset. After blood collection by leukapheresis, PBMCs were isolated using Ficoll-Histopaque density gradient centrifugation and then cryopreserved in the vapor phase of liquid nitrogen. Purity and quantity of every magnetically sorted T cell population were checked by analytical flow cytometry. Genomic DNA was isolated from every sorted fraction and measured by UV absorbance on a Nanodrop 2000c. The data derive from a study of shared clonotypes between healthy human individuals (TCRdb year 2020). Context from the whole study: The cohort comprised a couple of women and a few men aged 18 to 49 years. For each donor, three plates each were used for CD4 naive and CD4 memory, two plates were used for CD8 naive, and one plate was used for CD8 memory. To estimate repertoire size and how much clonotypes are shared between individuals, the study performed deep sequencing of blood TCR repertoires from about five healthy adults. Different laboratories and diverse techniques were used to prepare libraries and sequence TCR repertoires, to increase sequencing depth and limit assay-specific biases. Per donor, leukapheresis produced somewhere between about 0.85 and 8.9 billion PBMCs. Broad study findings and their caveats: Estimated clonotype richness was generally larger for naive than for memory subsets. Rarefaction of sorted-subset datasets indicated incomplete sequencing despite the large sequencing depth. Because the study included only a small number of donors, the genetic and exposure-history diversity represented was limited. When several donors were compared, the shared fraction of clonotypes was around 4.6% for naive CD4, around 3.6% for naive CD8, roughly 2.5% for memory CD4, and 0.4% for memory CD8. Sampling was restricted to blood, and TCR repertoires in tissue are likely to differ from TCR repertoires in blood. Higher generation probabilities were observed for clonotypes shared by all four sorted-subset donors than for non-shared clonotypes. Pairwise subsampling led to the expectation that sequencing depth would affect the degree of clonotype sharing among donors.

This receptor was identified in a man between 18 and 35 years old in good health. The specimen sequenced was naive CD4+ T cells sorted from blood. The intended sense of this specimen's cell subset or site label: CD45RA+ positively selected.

The CDR3 in this case is CASSALLPETQYF. The DNA reads as follows: TGTGCCAGCAGCGCTCTGCTGCCAGAGACCCAGTACTTC. In this chain, TRBV5-6 is recombined with TRBJ2-5; the D gene identity is not certain. V lost 4 bases and J lost 4 bases; the stretch between them is 11 bases long. The CDR3 goes from the cysteine to the phenylalanine over 13 residues. Only CDR3 DNA remains: 39 bases, in frame from the first base. The germline V gene specifies SGHDT as CDR1 and YYEEEE as CDR2.